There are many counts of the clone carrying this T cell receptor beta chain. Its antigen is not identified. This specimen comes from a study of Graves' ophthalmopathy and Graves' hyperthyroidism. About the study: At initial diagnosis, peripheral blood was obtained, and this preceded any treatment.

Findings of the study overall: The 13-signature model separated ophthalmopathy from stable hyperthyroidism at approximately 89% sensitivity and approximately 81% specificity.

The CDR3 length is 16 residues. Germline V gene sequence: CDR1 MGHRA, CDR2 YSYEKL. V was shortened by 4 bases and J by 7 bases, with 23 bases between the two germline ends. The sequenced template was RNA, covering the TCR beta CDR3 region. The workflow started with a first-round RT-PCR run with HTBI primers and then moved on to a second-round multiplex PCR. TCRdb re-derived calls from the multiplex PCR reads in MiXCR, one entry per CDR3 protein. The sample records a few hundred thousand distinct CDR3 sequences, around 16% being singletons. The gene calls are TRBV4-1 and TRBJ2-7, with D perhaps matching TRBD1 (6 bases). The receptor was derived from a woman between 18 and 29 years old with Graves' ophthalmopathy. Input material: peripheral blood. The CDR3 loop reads CASSPADRGGLVEQYF. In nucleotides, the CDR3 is TGCGCCAGCAGCCCCGCGGACAGAGGGGGTCTAGTGGAGCAGTACTTC.